This T cell receptor beta chain was sequenced in a study of T cells after posttransplantation cyclophosphamide. Points from the study as a whole: Recipient CMV seropositivity and CMV reactivation strongly tracked TRB clonality. Later blood repertoires were often dominated by clones from the donor CD8+ memory compartment. Skin or GI-infiltrating T cells shared few TRB sequences with blood.

Only one count was recorded for this clone. The antigen remains undetermined. Clones were sequenced by immunoSEQ multiplex PCR, and TCRdb holds only the in-frame ones, with some missing. Counted here are about 16,000 clones, 85% occurring once; the ten biggest clones make up around 28%. Methotrexate plus calcineurin inhibitor accompanied controls' myeloablative marrow transplants; sampling was 1 year later. J lost 7 bases, V lost 6 bases, and 9 bases had no gene match. CDR1 WNHNN and CDR2 SYGVQD come from the germline V gene (reference sequence). The CDR3 is 14 residues long. This TCR derives from a female patient under 30 who received an allogeneic stem cell transplant from an unrelated donor, was CMV-positive, and had acute and chronic GVHD. Some of the T cells might come from the graft donor. This material consisted of PBMCs, taken after allogeneic stem cell transplant with calcineurin inhibitor and methotrexate. The rearrangement links TRBV10-1 to TRBJ1-2; TRBD1 agrees at 9 bases. CDR3 region: CASSRDRELRGYTF. CDR3 sequence (DNA): TGCGCCAGCAGCCGGGACAGGGAACTTCGTGGCTACACCTTC.